A single sample gave rise to the 7 T cell receptor beta chains below, sequenced in a study of T cells expressing NK-cell markers. TCRdb reprocessed the 5' RACE reads and reports one entry per CDR3 protein, with no DNA. The sample's table shows a few hundred thousand distinct CDR3 sequences. Material: blood T cells: a sorted CD56 or NKG2C T cell subset, CD4+ or CD8+ T cells, or bulk PBMC T cells (not recorded which). The receptors shown here come from a man aged 18-30 years in good health.

J is TRBJ2-5 and V is TRBV7-9; absent DNA, TCRdb's TRBD2 call cannot be checked. There are 17 residues in the CDR3. CDR1 is SEHNR and CDR2 is FQNEAQ in the germline V gene (reference sequence). The CDR3 sequence: CASSLVGGLAVQETQYF.

This chain joins TRBV7-2 and TRBJ2-1; TCRdb outputs TRBD2, but without DNA this stays unchecked. The CDR3 loop spans 13 amino acids. CDR1 is SGHTA, CDR2 FQGNSA, per germline. CDR3: CASSSLGPNEQFF. The full variable domain, completed using reference TRBV7-2 and TRBJ2-1, is GAGVSQSPSNKVTEKGKDVELRCDPISGHTALYWYRQSLGQGLEFLIYFQGNSAPDKSGLPSDRFSAERTGGSVSTLTIQRTQQEDSAVYLCASSSLGPNEQFFGPGTRLTVL.

The chain recombines TRBV7-6 with TRBJ2-7. The CDR3 has 12 amino acids. From germline, CDR1 is SGHVS and CDR2 FNYEAQ. The CDR3 sequence: CASSSFDYEQYF.

The chain recombines TRBV28 with TRBJ2-7. Looked up from germline, CDR1 is MDHEN and CDR2 is SYDVKM. CDR3 size: 12 residues. This CDR3 reads CASTPDAYEQYF.

This chain uses TRBV15 with TRBJ2-5; TCRdb indicates TRBD2, and absent DNA this call remains unverified. Looked up from germline, CDR1 is LNHNV and CDR2 is YYDKDF (reference sequence). CDR3 length: 19 amino acids. The CDR3 here is CATSRENSGTSGSRETQYF.

The gene calls are TRBV28 and TRBJ2-2. The CDR3 covers 12 residues. The germline CDR1 and CDR2 sequences are MDHEN and SYDVKM. CDR3 loop: CASSFGARELFF.

The chain is built from TRBV7-2 and TRBJ2-5; TCRdb names TRBD2, which stays unverified in the absence of DNA. The germline V gene encodes CDR1 SGHTA and CDR2 FQGNSA. The CDR3 totals 17 residues. CDR3 in amino acids: CASSLAPAGGYRETQYF.